Below are 2 T cell receptor beta chains sequenced from a single sample in a study of cytomegalovirus exposure and HLA in healthy donors. This PCR relied on a set of 60 Vbeta primers and 13 Jbeta primers. Data came from immunoSEQ multiplex PCR; TCRdb stores just in-frame clones and leaves some out. The data contain about 94,000 clones, approximately 66% of them seen just once; the ten biggest clones take up about 3.9%. The material sequenced was PBMCs. The receptor set was obtained from a man aged 25-45 years in good health and CMV-seronegative.

The chain couples TRBV4-2 to TRBJ2-2, with TRBD2 identical over 12 bases. With V trimmed by 4 bases and J by 0 bases, 6 bases remained unmatched. The CDR3 consists of 18 residues. CDR1 and CDR2 from the germline V gene are LGHNA and YNFKEQ. The DNA of the CDR3 is TGTGCCAGCAGCCCCGCTAGCGGGAGGGCCTCGAACACCGGGGAGCTGTTTTTT. Residues: CASSPASGRASNTGELFF.

CDR3 bases: TGTGCCAGCAGCGTCCGGACTAGCGGGGGGGTAAATGAGCAGTTCTTC. It specifies CASSVRTSGGVNEQFF. The chain has TRBV9 and TRBJ2-1; 15 bases agree with TRBD2. Germline loops: CDR1 SGDLS, CDR2 YYNGEE. Losses at the gene ends were 2 bases for V and 7 bases for J; bases not matched to a gene: 4. This CDR3 comprises 16 residues.